The rows below give T cell receptor beta chains drawn from one sample of a study of T cell responses to AZD1222 COVID-19 vaccine. Clones were sequenced by immunoSEQ multiplex PCR, and TCRdb holds only the in-frame ones, with some missing. Of approximately 50,000 clones in the sample, 65% to 80% were seen once. The material sequenced was peripheral blood, taken on day 0 of AZD1222 vaccination. The receptors originated from an adult in good health. Each CDR3 is given with its conserved first and last residue. A D gene is named only where the DNA matches it firmly.

>TRBV7-9|-|TRBJ2-2
CASSPTGGTGELFF
>TRBV2|-|TRBJ1-5
CASSEMQGNQPQHF
>TRBV5-1|-|TRBJ2-5
CASSLGGAIETQYF
>TRBV6-6|-|TRBJ1-1
CASSQTVGVVAEAFF
>TRBV21-1|-|TRBJ2-7
CATERGSACYEQYF
>TRBV7-2|-|TRBJ2-7
CASSPGSANYEQYF
>TRBV7-9|-|TRBJ2-1
CASQADPSHNEQFF
>TRBV4-1|TRBD2|TRBJ2-3
CASSQDSLAGTDTQYF
>TRBV5-1|TRBD2|TRBJ2-2
CASSLLSGGTNTGELFF
>TRBV28|TRBD1|TRBJ1-5
CASSLGGQGGGNQPQHF
>TRBV3-1/TRBV3-2|-|TRBJ2-6
CASSQAWRSGANVLTF
>TRBV6-1|TRBD2|TRBJ2-1
CASSEPGRGYNEQFF
>TRBV11-2|-|TRBJ1-1
CASSLGTSNTEAFF
>TRBV6-5|-|TRBJ1-2
CASSGGLLSNYGYTF
>TRBV30|-|TRBJ1-4
CAWSPGTPTNEKLFF
>TRBV5-8|TRBD1|TRBJ1-4
CASSLGTGLNEKLFF
>TRBV7-6|TRBD1|TRBJ1-5
CASSKRTGGQPQHF
>TRBV2|-|TRBJ1-5
CASSEGDPSNQPQHF
>TRBV7-2|-|TRBJ2-5
CASSPRRGEETQYF
>TRBV6-5|-|TRBJ1-5
CASSQEGYQPQHF
>TRBV9|TRBD2|TRBJ2-5
CASSPRGGQQETQYF
>TRBV6-1|-|TRBJ1-5
CASSEAAGNNQPQHF
>TRBV11-2|-|TRBJ2-3
CASSLGQFADTQYF
>TRBV3-1/TRBV3-2|-|TRBJ1-2
CASSQEGLGGYTF
>TRBV5-4|-|TRBJ2-7
CASSLLATSSYEQYF
>TRBV18|-|TRBJ1-4
CASSPPGAAANEKLFF
>TRBV2|-|TRBJ1-5
CASSDSNQPQHF
>TRBV27|TRBD1|TRBJ1-1
CASSPADRATEAFF
>TRBV15|-|TRBJ2-5
CATSRVGTQETQYF
>TRBV15|-|TRBJ2-7
CATSRQGREQYF
>TRBV19|-|TRBJ1-5
CASRPPGHSNQPQHF
>TRBV6-5|TRBD2|TRBJ2-7
CASSYRVSSGRLLF
>TRBV28|-|TRBJ1-5
CASRDTGEDQPQHF
>TRBV11-2|-|TRBJ2-1
CASSLNSHQPEQFF
>TRBV19|TRBD2|TRBJ2-1
CASSIPSGSGSYNEQFF
>TRBV9|TRBD2|TRBJ2-1
CASSISGTSNEQFF
>TRBV6-1|-|TRBJ2-5
CASSEVARGGETQYF
>TRBV7-3|-|TRBJ1-5
CASSYGLNQPQHF
>TRBV5-4|TRBD1|TRBJ1-1
CASSITGENFLMRAFF
>TRBV4-2|TRBD1|TRBJ2-1
CASQGQGSNEQFF